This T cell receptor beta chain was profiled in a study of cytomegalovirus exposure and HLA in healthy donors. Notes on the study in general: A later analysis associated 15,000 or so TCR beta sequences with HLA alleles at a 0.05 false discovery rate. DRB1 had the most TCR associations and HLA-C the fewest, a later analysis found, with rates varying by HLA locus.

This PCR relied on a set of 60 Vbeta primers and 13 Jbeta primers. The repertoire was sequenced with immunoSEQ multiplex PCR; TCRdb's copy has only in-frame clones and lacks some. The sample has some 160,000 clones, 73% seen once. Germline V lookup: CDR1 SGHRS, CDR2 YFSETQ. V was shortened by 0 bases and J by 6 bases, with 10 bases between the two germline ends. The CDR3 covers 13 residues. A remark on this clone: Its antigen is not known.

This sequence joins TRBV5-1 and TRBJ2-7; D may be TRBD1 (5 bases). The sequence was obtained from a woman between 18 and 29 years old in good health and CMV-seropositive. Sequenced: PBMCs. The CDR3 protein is CASSLDQQVEQYF. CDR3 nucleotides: TGCGCCAGCAGCTTGGACCAACAGGTCGAGCAGTACTTC. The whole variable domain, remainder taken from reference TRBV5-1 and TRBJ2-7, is KAGVTQTPRYLIKTRGQQVTLSCSPISGHRSVSWYQQTPGQGLQFLFEYFSETQRNKGNFPGRFSGRQFSNSRSEMNVSTLELGDSALYLCASSLDQQVEQYFGPGTRLTVT.